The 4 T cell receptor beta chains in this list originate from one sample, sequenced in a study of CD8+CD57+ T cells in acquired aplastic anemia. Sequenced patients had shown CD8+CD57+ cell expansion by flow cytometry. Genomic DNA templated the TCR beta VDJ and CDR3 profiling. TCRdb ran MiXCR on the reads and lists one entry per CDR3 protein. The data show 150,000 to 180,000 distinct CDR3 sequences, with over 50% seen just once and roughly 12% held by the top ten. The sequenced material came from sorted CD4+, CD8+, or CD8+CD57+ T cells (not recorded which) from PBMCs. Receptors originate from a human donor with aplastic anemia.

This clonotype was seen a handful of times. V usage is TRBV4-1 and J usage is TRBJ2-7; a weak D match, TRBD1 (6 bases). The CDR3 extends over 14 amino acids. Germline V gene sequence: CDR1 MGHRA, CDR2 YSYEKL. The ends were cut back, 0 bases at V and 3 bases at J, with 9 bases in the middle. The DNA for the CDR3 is TGCGCCAGCAGCCAAGACCCGGACAGCTACGAGCAGTACTTC. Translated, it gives CASSQDPDSYEQYF.

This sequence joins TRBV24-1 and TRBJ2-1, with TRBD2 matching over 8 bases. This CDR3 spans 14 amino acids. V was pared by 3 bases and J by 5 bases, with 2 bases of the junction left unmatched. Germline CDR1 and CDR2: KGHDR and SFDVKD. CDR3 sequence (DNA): TGTGCCACCAGTGATCTAGCGGGTGACAATGAGCAGTTCTTC. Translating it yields CATSDLAGDNEQFF.

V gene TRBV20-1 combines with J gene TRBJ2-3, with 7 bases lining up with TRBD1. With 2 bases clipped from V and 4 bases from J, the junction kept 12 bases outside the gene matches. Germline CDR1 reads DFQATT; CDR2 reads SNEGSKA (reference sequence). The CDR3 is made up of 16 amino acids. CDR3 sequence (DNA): TGCAGTGCTAGAACTAGGAGAGGGGGCGGCGCAGATACGCAGTATTTT. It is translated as CSARTRRGGGADTQYF.

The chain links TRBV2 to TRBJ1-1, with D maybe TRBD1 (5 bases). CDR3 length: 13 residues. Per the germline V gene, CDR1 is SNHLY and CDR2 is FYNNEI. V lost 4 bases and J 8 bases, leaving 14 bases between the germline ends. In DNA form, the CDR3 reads TGTGCCAGCAGTGCAGGACACCGCGAGGAAGCTTTCTTT. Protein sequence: CASSAGHREEAFF.